The T cell receptor (beta chain) under discussion was sequenced for a study of T cell responses to AZD1222 COVID-19 vaccine. Study-level findings and limits: Distributed over spike, vaccine-associated CD4 TCRs predominated at 160-218 and 743-854. Receipt of two AZD1222 doses was followed by a rise in Spike-specific TCR breadth and depth. The donors showed a predominance of white British ancestry and of females, with possible underestimation of clonal diversity.

Generated by immunoSEQ multiplex PCR, the TCRdb table keeps only in-frame clones and is missing some. The sample holds tens of thousands of clones, roughly 90% seen once. Germline CDR1 reads MNHNY; CDR2 reads SVGAGI (reference sequence). Trimming took off 5 bases at V and 2 bases at J, with 15 bases between the two ends. The CDR3 consists of 16 residues. Comment on this clone: Its antigen is currently unknown.

The TCR comes from an adult in good health. The material sequenced was peripheral blood, taken on day 0 of AZD1222 vaccination. This chain connects TRBV6-6 to TRBJ2-2; D might be TRBD1 (6 bases). This CDR3 reads CASSPPGGSNTGELFF. In nucleotides, the CDR3 is TGTGCCAGCAGTCCGCCTGGGGGCTCTAACACCGGGGAGCTGTTTTTT.